The 20 T cell receptor beta chains in this list originate from one sample, sequenced in a study of response to subunit inactivated influenza vaccine. TCRdb independently ran MiXCR on the RT-PCR reads; one entry per CDR3 protein. Of some 640,000 distinct CDR3 sequences listed, around 14% were seen once; the top ten hold around 7%. The starting material was PBMCs from blood, obtained approximately 15 days before vaccination. The receptors originated from a man aged 45 to 65 who received an inactivated influenza vaccine.

This clonotype was counted many times. This rearrangement joins TRBV7-2 to TRBJ2-7; TRBD1 matches at 7 bases. V dropped 5 bases and J dropped 1; count of bases not matched to a gene: 8. This CDR3 spans 15 amino acids. The germline gives CDR1 SGHTA, CDR2 FQGNSA. CDR3 bases: TGTGCCAGCAGCCTAAGACAGGGTGCATCCTACGAGCAGTACTTC. This codes for CASSLRQGASYEQYF.

This clonotype appeared a few times. V and J are TRBV5-6 and TRBJ2-3; D gene ambiguous. The CDR3 consists of 16 residues. Trimming removed 4 bases at V and 0 bases at J, with 15 bases between. CDR1 and CDR2 from the germline V gene are SGHDT and YYEEEE. Here the CDR3 reads CASSARLLPSTDTQYF. CDR3 nucleotides: TGTGCCAGCAGCGCCAGACTTCTACCTAGCACAGATACGCAGTATTTT.

The gene calls are TRBV9 and TRBJ2-7; the D call may be TRBD1 or TRBD2 (5 bases each). The CDR3 extends over 17 amino acids. V shed 0 bases and J shed 0 bases, with 16 bases lying between them. Germline V gene sequence: CDR1 SGDLS, CDR2 YYNGEE. The CDR3 nucleotides read TGTGCCAGCAGCGTAGAAGTTTCGGGGCAGTACTCCTACGAGCAGTACTTC. It encodes CASSVEVSGQYSYEQYF.

This clonotype was detected many times. The rearrangement links TRBV3-1 to TRBJ1-2; a weak D match, TRBD1 (5 bases). V was cut by 4 bases and J by 0 bases, with 12 bases left in between. There are 15 residues in the CDR3. Germline CDR1 reads LGHDT; CDR2 reads YNNKEL (reference sequence). The CDR3 sequence: CASSRGTGANYGYTF. Written as DNA, the CDR3 is TGTGCCAGCAGCCGGGGAACAGGTGCTAACTATGGCTACACCTTC.

This clonotype was detected a few times. The chain couples TRBV6-2 or TRBV6-3 to TRBJ1-2, with D possibly matching TRBD1 (6 bases). The CDR3 covers 16 residues. Germline V gene sequence: CDR1 MNHEY, CDR2 SVGEGT. The ends were cut back, 2 bases at V and 3 bases at J, with 16 bases in the middle. DNA of the CDR3: TGTGCCAGCAGTTACCGTCGGGGGGCGCATGACTATGGCTACACCTTC. Translated: CASSYRRGAHDYGYTF.

The chain combines TRBV13 with TRBJ2-3, with TRBD1 as a possible D gene (7 bases). The CDR3 has 17 amino acids. Germline lookup yields CDR1 PRHDT and CDR2 FYEKMQ (reference sequence). V lost 5 bases and J lost 6, with 24 bases in between. The chain's CDR3 is CASSRGTDKRGADTQYF. The CDR3 DNA follows: TGTGCCAGCAGCCGCGGGACAGACAAAAGGGGAGCGGATACGCAGTATTTT.

The J gene is TRBJ2-2, the V gene TRBV3-1, with 8 bases identical to TRBD2. Germline loops: CDR1 LGHDT, CDR2 YNNKEL (reference sequence). V shed 4 bases, J shed 4 bases, and the junction held 5 bases outside the gene matches. The CDR3 contains 15 residues. CDR3 amino acids: CASSRAGASTGELFF. CDR3 sequence (DNA): TGTGCCAGCAGCCGAGCGGGAGCGAGCACCGGGGAGCTGTTTTTT.

A few counts support this clonotype. The chain employs TRBV29-1 and TRBJ2-1; D is perhaps TRBD1 or TRBD2 (5 bases each). Germline V gene sequence: CDR1 SQVTM, CDR2 ANQGSEA. There are 16 residues in the CDR3. V lost 3 bases to trimming and J lost 12 bases, with 27 bases between them. The CDR3: CSVESSMIGALSGQFF. The CDR3 coding sequence is TGCAGCGTTGAGTCCAGTATGATTGGGGCCTTAAGCGGGCAGTTCTTC.

This clonotype was seen a few times. The genes are TRBV10-2 and TRBJ2-4; D may be TRBD2 (6 bases). This CDR3 spans 16 amino acids. CDR1 is WSHSY, CDR2 SAAADI, per germline. Trimming pared 0 bases from V and 0 bases from J, leaving 9 bases between. For the CDR3, the DNA is TGCGCCAGCAGTGAGTCAGGAGGGGTAGCCAAAAACATTCAGTACTTC. Its translation: CASSESGGVAKNIQYF.

This clonotype occurred many times. This sequence joins TRBV12-3 or TRBV12-4 and TRBJ1-6; 9 nucleotides agree with TRBD1. The CDR3 sequence is 14 residues long. Unmatched junction bases numbered 3, after V lost 2 bases and J lost 10 bases. CDR3 amino acids: CASSLTGGRSPLHF. The CDR3 region has the DNA TGTGCCAGCAGTTTAACAGGGGGCCGGTCACCCCTCCACTTT.

The V call is TRBV5-1, the J call TRBJ2-3, with TRBD1 identical over 9 bases. V was pared by 2 bases and J by 6 bases, with 7 bases of the junction left unmatched. The CDR3 runs to 15 residues. The germline gives CDR1 SGHRS, CDR2 YFSETQ. CDR3 residues: CASSFGTGPSDTQYF. Here the CDR3 DNA reads TGCGCCAGCAGCTTCGGGACAGGGCCGTCGGATACGCAGTATTTT.

This clonotype was found many times. The rearrangement uses TRBV6-1 and TRBJ2-2; 8 nucleotides align to TRBD2. Trimming took 8 bases from V and 3 from J; bases not matched to a gene: 11. CDR3 length: 16 residues. Germline CDR1 reads MNHNS; CDR2 reads SASEGT. CDR3 region: CASGSFSGVYTGELFF. The CDR3 DNA sequence: TGTGCCAGCGGATCATTTAGCGGGGTTTACACCGGGGAGCTGTTTTTT.

This clonotype was picked up many times. This chain uses TRBV12-3 or TRBV12-4 with TRBJ1-3; D uncertain. This CDR3 has 14 residues. Trimming stripped 6 bases from V and 0 bases from J, with 9 bases between. The CDR3 nucleotides are TGTGCCAGCAGGTTACAAGGCTCTGGAAACACCATATATTTT. This translates into CASRLQGSGNTIYF.

This clonotype has just a few counts. This sequence joins TRBV20-1 and TRBJ2-1; 13 bases map to TRBD2. With 4 bases clipped from V and 7 bases from J, the junction kept 4 bases outside the gene matches. Germline lookup yields CDR1 DFQATT and CDR2 SNEGSKA (reference sequence). The CDR3 runs 14 residues. CDR3 nucleotide sequence: TGCAGTGCTACCGGGACTAGCGGGATAAATGAGCAGTTCTTC. This gives the protein CSATGTSGINEQFF.

This clonotype was counted between two and nine times. The chain recombines TRBV5-1 with TRBJ2-1, with TRBD2 identical over 12 bases. V shed 5 bases, J shed 5 bases, and the junction held 11 bases outside the gene matches. Germline CDR1 is SGHRS and CDR2 is YFSETQ. There are 17 residues in the CDR3. The CDR3 sequence: CASRFGLAGGPDNEQFF. DNA of the CDR3: TGCGCCAGCAGGTTCGGGCTAGCGGGAGGGCCCGACAATGAGCAGTTCTTC.

The chain carries TRBV7-8 and TRBJ1-6, with TRBD1 as a possible D gene (6 bases). V was trimmed by 6 bases and J by 7 bases, leaving 13 bases between them. The CDR3 covers 14 residues. Per germline, CDR1 SGHVS and CDR2 FQNEAQ. The CDR3: CASRRTELNSPLHF. In DNA form, the CDR3 reads TGTGCCAGCAGAAGGACAGAATTGAATTCACCCCTCCACTTT. Based on the CDR3 plus reference TRBV7-8 and TRBJ1-6, the full variable domain is GAGVSQSPRYKVAKRGQDVALRCDPISGHVSLFWYQQALGQGPEFLTYFQNEAQLDKSGLPSDRFFAERPEGSVSTLKIQRTQQEDSAVYLCASRRTELNSPLHFGNGTRLTVT.

In this sample, this clonotype turned up a few times. The chain recombines TRBV11-2 with TRBJ2-5, with D perhaps TRBD2 (6 bases). This CDR3 has 15 residues. Germline CDR1 SGHAT, CDR2 FQNNGV. V lost 4 bases and J lost 3, with 15 bases in between. CDR3 loop: CASSSMGGGEETQYF. The CDR3 nucleotides are TGTGCCAGCAGCTCAATGGGAGGCGGGGAAGAGACCCAGTACTTC.

The chain combines TRBV4-1 with TRBJ2-4; D possibly matches TRBD1 or TRBD2 (5 bases each). The CDR3 is made up of 17 amino acids. Germline V gives CDR1 MGHRA, CDR2 YSYEKL. Trimming cost V 2 bases and J 6 bases, with 20 bases left between them. The CDR3 DNA follows: TGCGCCAGCAGCCAACTTCCGGGACCTGGGAAGAGAAACATTCAGTACTTC. This sequence encodes CASSQLPGPGKRNIQYF.

The table lists this clonotype with many counts. This chain links TRBV6-5 with TRBJ2-2; D is ambiguous. Trimming cost V 0 bases and J 6 bases, with 11 bases left between them. This CDR3 spans 15 amino acids. Germline CDR1 and CDR2: MNHEY and SVGAGI. CDR3 sequence reads: CASSYSQSGPGELFF. CDR3 bases: TGTGCCAGCAGTTACTCTCAGTCTGGCCCCGGGGAGCTGTTTTTT.

The chain employs TRBV4-1 and TRBJ1-5; D not resolved. Trimming shortened V by 0 bases and J by 0 bases, and 6 bases separated the two germline ends. Germline V gene sequence: CDR1 MGHRA, CDR2 YSYEKL. The CDR3 runs to 15 residues. CDR3 in DNA: TGCGCCAGCAGCCAAGACAGAGATAGCAATCAGCCCCAGCATTTT. Its protein is CASSQDRDSNQPQHF.